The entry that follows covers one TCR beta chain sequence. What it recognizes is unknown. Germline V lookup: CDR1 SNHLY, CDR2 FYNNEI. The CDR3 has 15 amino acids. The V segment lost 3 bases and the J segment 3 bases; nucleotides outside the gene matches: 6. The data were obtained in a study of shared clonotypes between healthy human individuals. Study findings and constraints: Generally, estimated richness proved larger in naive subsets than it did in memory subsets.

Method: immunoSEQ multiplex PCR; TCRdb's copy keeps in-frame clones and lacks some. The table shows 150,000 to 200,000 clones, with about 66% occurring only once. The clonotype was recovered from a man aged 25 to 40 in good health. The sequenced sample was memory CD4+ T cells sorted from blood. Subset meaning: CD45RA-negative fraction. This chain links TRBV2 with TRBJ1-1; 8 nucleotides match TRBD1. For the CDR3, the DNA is TGTGCCAGCAGTGAGATGACACAGGGGGACACTGAAGCTTTCTTT. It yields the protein CASSEMTQGDTEAFF.